This T cell receptor beta chain was captured by sequencing in a study of blood T cells in healthy people across ages. Germline CDR1 SEHNR, CDR2 FQNEAQ (reference sequence). The V and J ends lost 2 bases and 0 bases respectively, with 13 bases between them. This CDR3 is built from 16 residues. In its sample, this clonotype was seen a few times. Its antigen is unknown. A second PCR of roughly 7 to 11 cycles used a sample-barcoded 5' primer and a J-beta primer mix. One entry per CDR3 protein results from TCRdb running MiXCR on the 5' RACE reads. The data hold 800,000 to 950,000 distinct CDR3 sequences, with 25% to 35% observed a single time. The study, taken as a whole, reports: Total diversity from one million sequenced T cells was likely underestimated.

The same specimen was also included in a second study, on T cells of mothers and their children.

V is TRBV7-9 and J is TRBJ1-2; no reliable D call. This TCR was recovered from a woman in her 40s in good health. The sample was blood. In nucleotides, the CDR3 is TGTGCCAGCAGCTTATCAAGGGCCGAGTCTAACTATGGCTACACCTTC. Protein: CASSLSRAESNYGYTF.